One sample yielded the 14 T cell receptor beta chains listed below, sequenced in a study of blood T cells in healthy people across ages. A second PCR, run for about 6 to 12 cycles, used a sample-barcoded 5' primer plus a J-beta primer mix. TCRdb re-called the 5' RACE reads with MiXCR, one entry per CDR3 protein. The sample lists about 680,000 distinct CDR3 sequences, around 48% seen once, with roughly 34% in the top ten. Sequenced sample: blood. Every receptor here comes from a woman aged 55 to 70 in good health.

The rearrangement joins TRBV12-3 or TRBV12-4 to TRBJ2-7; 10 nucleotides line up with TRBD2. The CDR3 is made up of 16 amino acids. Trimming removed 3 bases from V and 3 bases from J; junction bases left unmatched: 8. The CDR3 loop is CASSFGTSGDVYEQYF. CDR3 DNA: TGTGCCAGCAGTTTTGGAACTAGCGGGGATGTCTACGAGCAGTACTTC.

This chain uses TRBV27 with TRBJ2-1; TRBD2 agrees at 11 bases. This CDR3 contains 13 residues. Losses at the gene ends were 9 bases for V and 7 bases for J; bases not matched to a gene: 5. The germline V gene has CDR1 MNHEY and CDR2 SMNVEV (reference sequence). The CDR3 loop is CASRLAGYNEQFF. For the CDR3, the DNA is TGTGCCAGTCGACTAGCGGGATATAATGAGCAGTTCTTC.

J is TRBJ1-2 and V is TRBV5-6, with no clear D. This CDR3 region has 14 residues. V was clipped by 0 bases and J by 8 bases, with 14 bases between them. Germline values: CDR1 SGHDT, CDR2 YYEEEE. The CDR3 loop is CASSLGSFSGGYTF. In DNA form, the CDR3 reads TGTGCCAGCAGCTTGGGTTCCTTCTCGGGGGGCTACACCTTC.

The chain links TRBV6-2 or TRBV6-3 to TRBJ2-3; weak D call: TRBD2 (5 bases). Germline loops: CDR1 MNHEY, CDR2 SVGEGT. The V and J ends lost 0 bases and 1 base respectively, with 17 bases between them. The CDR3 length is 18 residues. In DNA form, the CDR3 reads TGTGCCAGCAGTTACTCGGGTTGGGCGAGCGGACGCACAGATACGCAGTATTTT. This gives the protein CASSYSGWASGRTDTQYF.

The chain's CDR3 is CSAQLAGIAGGSYNEQFF. The CDR3 DNA follows: TGCAGTGCACAGCTAGCGGGGATAGCTGGGGGCTCCTACAATGAGCAGTTCTTC. The chain has TRBV20-1 and TRBJ2-1; the match to TRBD2 covers 9 bases. Germline loops: CDR1 DFQATT, CDR2 SNEGSKA (reference sequence). V trimming: 6 bases; J trimming: 0 bases; junction bases outside the gene matches: 15. The CDR3 runs 18 residues.

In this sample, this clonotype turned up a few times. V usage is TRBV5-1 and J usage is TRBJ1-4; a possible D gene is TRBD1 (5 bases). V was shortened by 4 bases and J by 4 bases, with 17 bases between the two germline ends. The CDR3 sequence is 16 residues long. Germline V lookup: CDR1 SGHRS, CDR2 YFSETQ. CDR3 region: CASSPHDRDGNEKLFF. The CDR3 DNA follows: TGCGCCAGCAGCCCCCACGACCGGGACGGTAATGAAAAACTGTTTTTT.

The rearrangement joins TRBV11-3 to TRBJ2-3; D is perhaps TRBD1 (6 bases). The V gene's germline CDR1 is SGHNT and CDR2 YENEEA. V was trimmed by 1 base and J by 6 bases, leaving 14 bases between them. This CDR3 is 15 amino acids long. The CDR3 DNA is TGTGCCAGCAGCTTAGGGACAGCCCAAGTGGATACGCAGTATTTT. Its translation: CASSLGTAQVDTQYF.

The CDR3 loop reads CASSLLGFGGDEQYF. The CDR3 bases are TGTGCCAGCAGTTTATTAGGGTTCGGGGGCGACGAGCAGTACTTC. The V and J genes are TRBV28 and TRBJ2-5; D is perhaps TRBD1 or TRBD2 (6 bases each). The J call may be incorrect, as the DNA end agrees better with TRBJ2-7. Germline CDR1 and CDR2: MDHEN and SYDVKM. The CDR3 is 15 residues long.

The CDR3 protein is CASRNLAGGWNEQFF. The CDR3 DNA is TGTGCCAGCAGGAACCTAGCGGGAGGGTGGAATGAGCAGTTCTTC. This sequence joins TRBV2 and TRBJ2-1; 12 nucleotides line up with TRBD2. This CDR3 contains 15 residues. Germline values: CDR1 SNHLY, CDR2 FYNNEI. J lost 7 bases, V lost 6 bases, and 7 bases had no gene match.

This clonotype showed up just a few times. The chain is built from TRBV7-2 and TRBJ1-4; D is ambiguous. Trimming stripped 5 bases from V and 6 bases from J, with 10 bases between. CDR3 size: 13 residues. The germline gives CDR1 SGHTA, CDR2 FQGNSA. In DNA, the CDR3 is TGTGCCAGCAGCCTATGGATCGATGAAAAACTGTTTTTT. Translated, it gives CASSLWIDEKLFF.

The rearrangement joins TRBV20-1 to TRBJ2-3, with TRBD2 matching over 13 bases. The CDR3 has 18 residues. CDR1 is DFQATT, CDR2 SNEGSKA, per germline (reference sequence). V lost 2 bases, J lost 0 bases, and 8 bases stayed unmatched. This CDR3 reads CSARSPGLAGTSTDTQYF. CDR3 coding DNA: TGCAGTGCTAGATCTCCGGGACTAGCGGGAACTAGCACAGATACGCAGTATTTT.

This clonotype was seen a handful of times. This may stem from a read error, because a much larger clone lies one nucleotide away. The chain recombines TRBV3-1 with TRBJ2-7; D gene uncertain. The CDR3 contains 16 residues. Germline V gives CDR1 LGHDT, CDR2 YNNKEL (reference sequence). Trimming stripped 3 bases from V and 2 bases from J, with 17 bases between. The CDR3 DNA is TGTGCCAGCAGCCAGGCAGGACGAGCAGGTGCCTACGAGCAGTACTTC. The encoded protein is CASSQAGRAGAYEQYF.

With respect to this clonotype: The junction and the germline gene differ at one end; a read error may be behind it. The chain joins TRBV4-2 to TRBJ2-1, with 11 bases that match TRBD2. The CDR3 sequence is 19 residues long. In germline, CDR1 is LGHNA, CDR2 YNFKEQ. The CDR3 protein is CASSQGLAGGRAGLNEQVF. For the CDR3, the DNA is TGTGCCAGCAGCCAAGGGCTAGCGGGAGGACGAGCGGGGTTAAATGAGCAGGTCTTC.

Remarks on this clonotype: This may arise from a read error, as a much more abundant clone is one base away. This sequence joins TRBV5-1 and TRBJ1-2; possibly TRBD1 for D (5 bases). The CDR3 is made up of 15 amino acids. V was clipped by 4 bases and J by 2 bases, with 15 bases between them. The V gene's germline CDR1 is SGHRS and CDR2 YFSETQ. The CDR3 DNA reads TGCGCCAGCAGCCTTGGTCCAGGGCTCAACTATGGCTACACCTTC. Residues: CASSLGPGLNYGYTF.